The rows below give T cell receptor beta chains drawn from one sample of a study of blood T cell repertoires in COVID-19. Produced via immunoSEQ multiplex PCR; TCRdb's table is partial and in-frame only. The sample holds around 31,000 clones, 75% to 90% seen once. Sequences were obtained from peripheral blood. These receptors were collected from an elderly man with acute or convalescent COVID-19. CDR3s include the opening cysteine and the closing phenylalanine or tryptophan. A D gene is named only where the DNA matches it firmly.

V gene: TRBV28; D gene: NA; J gene: TRBJ1-6; CDR3 length: 13; CDR3 protein: CASSLQGISPLHF; CDR3 DNA: TGTGCCAGCAGTTTACAGGGCATCTCACCCCTCCACTTT
V gene: TRBV3-1/TRBV3-2; D gene: TRBD1; J gene: TRBJ2-7; CDR3 length: 16; CDR3 protein: CASSQEGGTGAYEQYF; CDR3 DNA: TGTGCCAGCAGCCAAGAAGGAGGGACAGGGGCCTACGAGCAGTACTTC
V gene: TRBV18; D gene: NA; J gene: TRBJ2-5; CDR3 length: 14; CDR3 protein: CASSPFPSKETQYF; CDR3 DNA: TGTGCCAGCTCACCCTTCCCCAGTAAAGAGACCCAGTACTTC
V gene: TRBV16; D gene: TRBD1; J gene: TRBJ2-7; CDR3 length: 13; CDR3 protein: CASSQGQVGEQYF; CDR3 DNA: TGTGCCAGCAGCCAGGGACAGGTCGGCGAGCAGTACTTC
V gene: TRBV18; D gene: TRBD2; J gene: TRBJ2-1; CDR3 length: 16; CDR3 protein: CASSPGLAGGGNEQFF; CDR3 DNA: TGTGCCAGCTCACCGGGACTAGCGGGGGGAGGCAATGAGCAGTTCTTC
V gene: TRBV30; D gene: TRBD2; J gene: TRBJ2-1; CDR3 length: 15; CDR3 protein: CAWSPGGGGWNEQFF; CDR3 DNA: TGTGCCTGGAGTCCTGGCGGGGGGGGTTGGAATGAGCAGTTCTTC
V gene: TRBV6-6; D gene: NA; J gene: TRBJ2-6; CDR3 length: 11; CDR3 protein: CAIAGANVLTF; CDR3 DNA: TGTGCAATAGCTGGGGCCAACGTCCTGACTTTC
V gene: TRBV7-9; D gene: NA; J gene: TRBJ2-5; CDR3 length: 14; CDR3 protein: CASSSTSFGETQYF; CDR3 DNA: TGTGCCAGCAGCTCCACTAGTTTCGGCGAGACCCAGTACTTC
V gene: TRBV9; D gene: TRBD1; J gene: TRBJ1-6; CDR3 length: 16; CDR3 protein: CASSVGSPGGNSPLHF; CDR3 DNA: TGTGCCAGCAGCGTAGGTTCCCCAGGGGGTAATTCACCCCTCCACTTT
V gene: TRBV5-5; D gene: TRBD1; J gene: TRBJ2-2; CDR3 length: 16; CDR3 protein: CASSLMGQGATGELFF; CDR3 DNA: TGTGCCAGCAGCTTGATGGGACAGGGGGCCACCGGGGAGCTGTTTTTT